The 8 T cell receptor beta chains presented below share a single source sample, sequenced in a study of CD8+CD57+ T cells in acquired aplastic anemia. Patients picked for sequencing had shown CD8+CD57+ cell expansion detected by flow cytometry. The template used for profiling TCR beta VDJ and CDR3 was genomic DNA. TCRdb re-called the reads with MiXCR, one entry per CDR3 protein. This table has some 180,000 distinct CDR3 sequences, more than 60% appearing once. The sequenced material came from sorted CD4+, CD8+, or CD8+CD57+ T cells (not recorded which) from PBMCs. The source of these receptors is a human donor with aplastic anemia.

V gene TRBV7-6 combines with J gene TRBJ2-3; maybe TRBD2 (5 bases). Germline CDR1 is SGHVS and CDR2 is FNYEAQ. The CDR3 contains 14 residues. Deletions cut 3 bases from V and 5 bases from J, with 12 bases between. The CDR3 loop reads CASSLAGPQDTQYF. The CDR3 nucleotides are TGTGCCAGCAGCTTGGCGGGTCCCCAAGATACGCAGTATTTT.

The CDR3: CASTRRTANSYEQYF. The CDR3 DNA reads TGTGCCAGTACCCGACGGACTGCCAATTCCTACGAGCAGTACTTC. The chain joins TRBV19 to TRBJ2-7, with a possible D match to TRBD2 (5 bases). The CDR3 totals 15 residues. Looked up from germline, CDR1 is LNHDA and CDR2 is SQIVND (reference sequence). The V end was cut by 7 bases, the J end by 1 base, with 17 bases between.

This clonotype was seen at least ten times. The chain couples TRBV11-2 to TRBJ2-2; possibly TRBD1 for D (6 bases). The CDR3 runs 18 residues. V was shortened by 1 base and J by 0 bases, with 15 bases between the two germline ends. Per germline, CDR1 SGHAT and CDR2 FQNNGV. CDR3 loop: CASSLARGGRANTGELFF. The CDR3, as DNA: TGTGCCAGCAGCTTAGCCCGAGGGGGACGCGCGAACACCGGGGAGCTGTTTTTT.

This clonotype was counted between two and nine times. The CDR3 here is CSAIPGQNYGYTF. DNA of the CDR3: TGCAGTGCTATACCGGGACAGAACTATGGCTACACCTTC. The V gene is TRBV20-1, the J gene TRBJ1-2; TRBD1 matches 7 bases. The ends lost 4 bases at V and 2 bases at J; junction bases unmatched: 4. Looked up from germline, CDR1 is DFQATT and CDR2 is SNEGSKA (reference sequence). This CDR3 contains 13 residues.

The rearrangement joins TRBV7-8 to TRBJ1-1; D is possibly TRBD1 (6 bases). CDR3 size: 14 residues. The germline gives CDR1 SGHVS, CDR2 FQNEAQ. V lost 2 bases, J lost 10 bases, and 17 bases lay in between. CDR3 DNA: TGTGCCAGCAGCTTAAGGGGGGGCGGGTCCGGAGCTTTCTTT. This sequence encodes CASSLRGGGSGAFF.

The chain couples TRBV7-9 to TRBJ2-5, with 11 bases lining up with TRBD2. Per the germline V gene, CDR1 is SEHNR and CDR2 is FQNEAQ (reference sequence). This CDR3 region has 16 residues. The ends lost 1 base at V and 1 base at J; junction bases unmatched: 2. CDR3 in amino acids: CASSLGLAGLQETQYF. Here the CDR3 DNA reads TGTGCCAGCAGCTTAGGACTAGCGGGGCTCCAAGAGACCCAGTACTTC.

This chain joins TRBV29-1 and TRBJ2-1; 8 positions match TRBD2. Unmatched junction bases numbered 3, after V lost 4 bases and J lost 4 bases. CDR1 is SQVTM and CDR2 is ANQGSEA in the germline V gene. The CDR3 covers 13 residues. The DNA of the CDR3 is TGCAGCGTTGCCGGGGGGGAGTACAATGAGCAGTTCTTC. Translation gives CSVAGGEYNEQFF.

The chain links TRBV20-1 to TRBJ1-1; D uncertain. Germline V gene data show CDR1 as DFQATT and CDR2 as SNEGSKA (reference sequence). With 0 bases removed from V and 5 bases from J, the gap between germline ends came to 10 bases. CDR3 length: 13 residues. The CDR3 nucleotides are TGCAGTGCTAGAGATGGAAGTAGTACTGAAGCTTTCTTT. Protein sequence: CSARDGSSTEAFF.